The 24 T cell receptor beta chains below were found in one sample sequenced in a study of cytotoxic CD8 clonotypes in ibrutinib-treated CLL. Profiling relied on immunoSEQ multiplex PCR, and the TCRdb table lists in-frame clones only, not all of them. Of some 130,000 clones detected, 70% to 80% appear once; the ten largest clones hold approximately 5.1%. This sample comprised PBMCs, obtained after 24 months of ibrutinib treatment. The receptors here all came from a human donor with chronic lymphocytic leukemia.

This chain connects TRBV19 to TRBJ2-6; no reliable D call. V was clipped by 1 base and J by 7 bases, with 8 bases between them. Per the germline V gene, CDR1 is LNHDA and CDR2 is SQIVND (reference sequence). CDR3 length: 14 amino acids. CDR3 sequence (DNA): TGTGCCAGTAGTATAGGCCAGTCCGCCAACGTCCTGACTTTC. It translates to CASSIGQSANVLTF.

The rearrangement links TRBV30 to TRBJ1-4, with a weak D call TRBD1 (5 bases). Trimming took off 4 bases at V and 8 bases at J, with 11 bases between the two ends. CDR1 GTSNPN and CDR2 SVGIG come from the germline V gene (reference sequence). The CDR3 runs 12 residues. CDR3 in amino acids: CAWNNRREKLFF. CDR3 nucleotide sequence: TGTGCCTGGAACAACAGGAGGGAAAAACTGTTTTTT. The full variable domain, with the rest looked up from reference TRBV30 and TRBJ1-4, is SQTIHQWPATLVQPVGSPLSLECTVEGTSNPNLYWYRQAAGRGLQLLFYSVGIGQISSEVPQNLSASRPQDRQFILSSKKLLLSDSGFYLCAWNNRREKLFFGSGTQLSVL.

This clone turned up a few times. The rearrangement uses TRBV6-5 and TRBJ1-2; possible D gene TRBD1, 5 bases. This CDR3 spans 12 amino acids. The germline V gene encodes CDR1 MNHEY and CDR2 SVGAGI. V lost 6 bases to trimming and J lost 11 bases, with 16 bases between them. For the CDR3, the DNA is TGTGCCAGCAGCCCCTCCGGCAGGGTGTACACCTTC. Its protein is CASSPSGRVYTF.

V gene TRBV19 combines with J gene TRBJ2-7; the D gene is possibly TRBD2 (5 bases). V lost 7 bases and J 4 bases, leaving 17 bases between the germline ends. This CDR3 spans 14 amino acids. Germline-derived CDR1 and CDR2 are LNHDA and SQIVND (reference sequence). The CDR3 region is CASTLAPGAYEQYF. The DNA of the CDR3 is TGTGCCAGTACCCTAGCCCCAGGAGCTTACGAGCAGTACTTC.

The chain combines TRBV2 with TRBJ2-1; D is unresolved. Per germline, CDR1 SNHLY and CDR2 FYNNEI. CDR3 length: 12 residues. The germline V and J ends were trimmed by 8 bases and 7 bases, with 12 bases remaining between them. The chain's CDR3 is CASGPLGNEQFF. DNA of the CDR3: TGTGCCAGCGGGCCCTTGGGGAATGAGCAGTTCTTC.

This clone was seen many times. CDR3 loop: CASSHTGGAGNQPQHF. The CDR3 DNA reads TGTGCCAGTAGCCACACAGGGGGCGCAGGCAATCAGCCCCAGCATTTT. The chain couples TRBV19 to TRBJ1-5, with 9 bases fitting TRBD1. The CDR3 extends over 16 amino acids. The V segment lost 6 bases and the J segment 2 bases; nucleotides outside the gene matches: 8. CDR1 is LNHDA, CDR2 SQIVND, per germline (reference sequence). The full variable domain, in which reference TRBV19 and TRBJ1-5 provide the parts outside the CDR3, is DGGITQSPKYLFRKEGQNVTLSCEQNLNHDAMYWYRQDPGQGLRLIYYSQIVNDFQKGDIAEGYSVSREKKESFPLTVTSAQKNPTAFYLCASSHTGGAGNQPQHFGDGTRLSIL.

The chain joins TRBV4-3 to TRBJ1-1; the D gene is possibly TRBD1 (5 bases). The CDR3 covers 14 residues. Germline V gene data show CDR1 as LGHNA and CDR2 as YSLEER. V was cut by 0 bases and J by 4 bases, with 9 bases left in between. The CDR3 spells CASSQDRAATEAFF. The CDR3 DNA reads TGCGCCAGCAGCCAAGACAGGGCAGCCACTGAAGCTTTCTTT.

The gene calls are TRBV15 and TRBJ2-1; 10 bases are shared with TRBD2. The J segment lost 10 bases and the V segment lost 5 bases, leaving 11 bases of the junction unmatched. The CDR3 runs 15 residues. In germline, CDR1 is LNHNV, CDR2 YYDKDF (reference sequence). Here the CDR3 reads CATSPGLAVLGEQFF. The CDR3 nucleotides read TGTGCCACCAGCCCCGGACTAGCGGTGCTAGGGGAGCAGTTCTTC.

The chain couples TRBV28 to TRBJ1-2, with a weak D call TRBD1 (5 bases). V was cut by 7 bases and J by 7 bases, with 13 bases left in between. This CDR3 spans 12 amino acids. Germline V gives CDR1 MDHEN, CDR2 SYDVKM. The CDR3 spells CASTKTGGGYTF. Written as DNA, the CDR3 is TGTGCCAGCACCAAAACCGGGGGTGGCTACACCTTC.

The chain recombines TRBV6-6 with TRBJ1-4; no clear D. The CDR3 has 13 residues. Trimming stripped 5 bases from V and 7 bases from J, with 11 bases between. The germline V gene has CDR1 MNHNY and CDR2 SVGAGI (reference sequence). The CDR3 DNA reads TGTGCCAGCAGTGTGCGGGAGACTGAAAAACTGTTTTTT. It codes for CASSVRETEKLFF.

This clone showed up just a few times. The rearrangement links TRBV25-1 to TRBJ2-3, with D uncertain. V lost 4 bases to trimming and J lost 3 bases, with 11 bases between them. In germline, CDR1 is MGHDK, CDR2 SYGVNS. The CDR3 spans 14 residues. The CDR3, as DNA: TGTGCCAGCAGTGTGGAGTGGGTGACAGATACGCAGTATTTT. Its protein product is CASSVEWVTDTQYF.

For this clone: The same CDR3 is also encoded by other DNA sequences in this sample. The CDR3, as DNA: TGTGCCAGCACCCGGGGTGACACCGGGGAGCTGTTTTTT. Its protein is CASTRGDTGELFF. The V call is TRBV28, the J call TRBJ2-2, with D possibly TRBD2 on 5 matching bases. Trimming shortened V by 7 bases and J by 3 bases, and 9 bases separated the two germline ends. The germline V gene encodes CDR1 MDHEN and CDR2 SYDVKM. The CDR3 length is 13 residues.

V gene TRBV6-1 combines with J gene TRBJ1-1; the D is unclear. The CDR3 loop spans 14 amino acids. V dropped 11 bases and J dropped 4 bases, with 20 bases sitting between them. The germline gives CDR1 MNHNS, CDR2 SASEGT. In DNA, the CDR3 is TGTGCCGGCAACCCAAGACTGTGGGGCACTGAAGCTTTCTTT. This codes for CAGNPRLWGTEAFF.

The chain joins TRBV18 to TRBJ1-5, with unresolved D. Germline lookup yields CDR1 KGHSH and CDR2 LQKENI. The V end was cut by 3 bases, the J end by 7 bases, with 13 bases between. This CDR3 has 14 amino acids. CDR3 sequence (DNA): TGTGCCAGCTCACCCGGGTTGGGAGGCCAGCCCCAGCATTTT. Amino acid sequence: CASSPGLGGQPQHF. Based on the CDR3 plus reference TRBV18 and TRBJ1-5, the full variable domain is NAGVMQNPRHLVRRRGQEARLRCSPMKGHSHVYWYRQLPEEGLKFMVYLQKENIIDESGMPKERFSAEFPKEGPSILRIQQVVRGDSAAYFCASSPGLGGQPQHFGDGTRLSIL.

The chain couples TRBV7-2 to TRBJ2-7, with a tentative D call TRBD2 (6 bases). V lost 5 bases, J lost 6 bases, and 14 bases lay in between. Germline V gives CDR1 SGHTA, CDR2 FQGNSA. The CDR3 extends over 13 amino acids. The CDR3 bases are TGTGCCAGCAGCCGCCAAGGAGGGCTCGAGCAGTACTTC. Translating it yields CASSRQGGLEQYF.

The V call is TRBV5-6, the J call TRBJ2-7; D not certain. V dropped 5 bases and J dropped 2 bases, with 8 bases sitting between them. This CDR3 comprises 12 residues. Germline V gene lookup returns CDR1 SGHDT and CDR2 YYEEEE. The CDR3 is CASRWGTYEQYF. CDR3 DNA sequence: TGTGCCAGCAGATGGGGAACCTACGAGCAGTACTTC.

V is TRBV27 and J is TRBJ1-5; maybe TRBD1 (5 bases). Trimming pared 0 bases from V and 1 base from J, leaving 10 bases between. The CDR3 sequence is 16 residues long. Germline V CDR1 and CDR2: MNHEY, SMNVEV (reference sequence). The CDR3: CASSLSGRASNQPQHF. The CDR3, as DNA: TGTGCCAGCAGTTTATCGGGCAGGGCCAGCAATCAGCCCCAGCATTTT.

This sequence joins TRBV7-2 and TRBJ1-5, with 9 nucleotides matching TRBD1. Germline V lookup: CDR1 SGHTA, CDR2 FQGNSA. The CDR3 has 14 amino acids. J gave up 5 bases and V 5 bases, and 4 bases lay outside the gene matches. CDR3 bases: TGTGCCAGCAGCCCCACAGGGGGCCATCAGCCCCAGCATTTT. It encodes CASSPTGGHQPQHF. Full variable domain (rest looked up from reference TRBV7-2 and TRBJ1-5): GAGVSQSPSNKVTEKGKDVELRCDPISGHTALYWYRQSLGQGLEFLIYFQGNSAPDKSGLPSDRFSAERTGGSVSTLTIQRTQQEDSAVYLCASSPTGGHQPQHFGDGTRLSIL.

CDR3 nucleotide sequence: TGTGCCAGCAGCCAGTATGTCTATGGCTACACCTTC. Translation gives CASSQYVYGYTF. The chain uses TRBV28 and TRBJ1-2, with D hard to call. V lost 6 bases and J lost 4, with 9 bases in between. Germline CDR1 and CDR2: MDHEN and SYDVKM. CDR3 length equals 12 residues.

This clone was detected a few times. The rearrangement uses TRBV23-1 and TRBJ2-5, with D maybe TRBD2 (6 bases). TRBV23-1 is known as an ORF, though its function is uncertain. The germline V and J ends were trimmed by 3 bases and 1 base, with 9 bases remaining between them. This CDR3 contains 14 residues. The CDR3 DNA sequence: TGCGCCAGCAGTCAGGGGGGACCCCAAGAGACCCAGTACTTC. Translating gives CASSQGGPQETQYF.

This clone has ten or more counts. The chain couples TRBV7-9 to TRBJ2-7; D is unresolved. Germline V gene sequence: CDR1 SEHNR, CDR2 FQNEAQ (reference sequence). The CDR3 sequence is 12 residues long. Deletions cut 5 bases from V and 7 bases from J, with 12 bases between. CDR3 sequence reads: CASSRSRGEQYF. Written as DNA, the CDR3 is TGTGCCAGCAGCCGCTCCCGTGGTGAGCAGTACTTC.

The chain combines TRBV6-5 with TRBJ2-7; 11 nucleotides line up with TRBD1. The junction had 11 bases not matched to a gene; V was cut back by 10 bases and J by 3 bases. This CDR3 is 15 amino acids long. Germline-derived CDR1 and CDR2 are MNHEY and SVGAGI. The CDR3 spells CATFPPGQGVYEQYF. CDR3 in DNA: TGTGCCACCTTCCCCCCGGGACAGGGGGTCTACGAGCAGTACTTC.

The J gene is TRBJ1-3, the V gene TRBV29-1; D is uncertain. Germline values: CDR1 SQVTM, CDR2 ANQGSEA. V was pared by 1 base and J by 2 bases, with 9 bases between. The CDR3 has 14 residues. The CDR3 sequence: CSVEAAAAGNTIYF. CDR3 nucleotides: TGCAGCGTTGAAGCGGCCGCGGCTGGAAACACCATATATTTT.

About this clone: The identical CDR3 is also encoded by other nucleotide sequences in the sample. The chain employs TRBV20-1 and TRBJ1-4, with D unclear. Trimming removed 5 bases at V and 8 bases at J, with 9 bases between. The germline V gene has CDR1 DFQATT and CDR2 SNEGSKA (reference sequence). The CDR3 runs to 11 residues. CDR3 loop: CSAPWEEKLFF. Written as DNA, the CDR3 is TGCAGTGCTCCATGGGAGGAAAAACTGTTTTTT.